This T cell receptor (beta chain) was recorded in a study of cytomegalovirus exposure and HLA in healthy donors. Whole-study findings and limits: The classifier reportedly diagnosed cytomegalovirus status with high specificity and sensitivity. In a later analysis, productive TCRs from donors in an Asian-associated ancestry cluster reportedly carried fewer N-insertions than the cohort mean. Cytomegalovirus association was assigned to approximately 160 TCR beta chains.

PCR used 60 Vbeta primers and 13 Jbeta primers. Sequencing used immunoSEQ multiplex PCR; TCRdb keeps in-frame clones, though not all of them. The table shows roughly 200,000 clones, with approximately 79% occurring only once. For this clone: Its antigen is as yet unknown.

The CDR3 is 16 amino acids. CDR1 is SEHNR, CDR2 FQNEAQ, per germline (reference sequence). V lost 6 bases, J lost 4 bases, and 13 bases stayed unmatched. Sequencing was performed on PBMCs. The TCR comes from a man aged 50 to 60 in good health and CMV-seronegative. The chain has TRBV7-9 and TRBJ2-3, with 7 bases lining up with TRBD2. Here the CDR3 reads CASSFRTSPVPDTQYF. DNA of the CDR3: TGTGCCAGCAGTTTCCGGACTAGTCCAGTTCCAGATACGCAGTATTTT.